This T cell receptor beta chain originates from a study of blood T cell repertoires in COVID-19. At the level of the study: The United States, Italy and Spain supplied acute and convalescent COVID-19 samples.

Method: immunoSEQ multiplex PCR; TCRdb's copy keeps in-frame clones and lacks some. The table shows fewer than 150,000 clones, with about 84% occurring only once. The germline CDR1 and CDR2 sequences are SGHTA and FQGNSA. The V gene end was trimmed by 0 bases and the J gene end by 2 bases; junction bases not matched to a gene: 3. CDR3 length equals 16 residues. The gene calls are TRBV7-2 and TRBJ2-5; 10 bases match TRBD2. Sequencing was done on a sample of peripheral blood. The TCR comes from a human donor in a cohort sampled during active COVID-19. The CDR3: CASSLAGTSVQETQYF. DNA of the CDR3: TGTGCCAGCAGCTTAGCCGGGACTAGCGTTCAAGAGACCCAGTACTTC.